These 29 T cell receptor beta chains originate from one sample sequenced in a study of low-dose radiotherapy and immunotherapy resistance in tumors. TRAV- and TRBV-specific primers were used for first-strand cDNA, which covered alpha and beta chains. For amplifying TCRs, the PCR ran for approximately 21 cycles with Phusion, which was used together with a constant-region primer and the adapter on the V primers. MiXCR, applied by TCRdb to the reads, yields one record per CDR3 protein. The repertoire holds 8,500 to 10,000 distinct CDR3 sequences, with 40% to 50% as singletons. The receptors shown here come from a human donor with advanced metastatic prostate, ovarian, gallbladder or colorectal cancer (not recorded which). This table probably holds off-target reads from a library built for another chain.

This clonotype occurred once. V and J are TRBV7-9 and TRBJ2-1; 10 bases align to TRBD2. Germline V gene sequence: CDR1 SEHNR, CDR2 FQNEAQ (reference sequence). The CDR3 sequence is 16 residues long. J lost 8 bases, V lost 1 base, and 8 bases had no gene match. CDR3 sequence reads: CASSLVSSGRADEQFF. In nucleotides, the CDR3 is TGTGCCAGCAGCTTAGTAAGCAGCGGGAGGGCCGATGAGCAGTTCTTC.

J is TRBJ2-4 and V is TRBV7-6; D ambiguous. The germline CDR1 and CDR2 sequences are SGHVS and FNYEAQ. The CDR3 is made up of 12 amino acids. V dropped 5 bases and J dropped 4 bases, with 6 bases sitting between them. The CDR3 sequence: CASSPLKNIQYF. The CDR3, as DNA: TGTGCCAGCAGCCCCCTAAAAAACATTCAGTACTTC.

V gene TRBV5-1 combines with J gene TRBJ2-2, with 9 bases lining up with TRBD2. The V and J ends lost 1 base and 4 bases, in that order; junction bases with no gene match: 5. Germline loops: CDR1 SGHRS, CDR2 YFSETQ. The CDR3 totals 16 residues. CDR3 protein: CASSLRLAGPTGELFF. CDR3 bases: TGCGCCAGCAGCTTGAGGCTAGCGGGACCCACCGGGGAGCTGTTTTTT.

This clonotype was found a few times. The chain carries TRBV28 and TRBJ2-7; possible D gene TRBD1, 5 bases. The CDR3 spans 13 residues. Germline lookup yields CDR1 MDHEN and CDR2 SYDVKM. V was pared by 3 bases and J by 2 bases, with 8 bases between. CDR3 protein: CASSFPGPYEQYF. The CDR3 DNA follows: TGTGCCAGCAGTTTTCCAGGGCCCTACGAGCAGTACTTC.

The V gene is TRBV3-1, the J gene TRBJ1-1; D not certain. Per the germline V gene, CDR1 is LGHDT and CDR2 is YNNKEL (reference sequence). The CDR3 sequence is 14 residues long. Between the trimmed V and J ends, which lost 1 base and 3 bases, there was a span of 9 bases. The CDR3 DNA reads as TGTGCCAGCAGCCAAGTTGGCGGGGACACTGAAGCTTTCTTT. It translates to CASSQVGGDTEAFF.

Judged by abundance, this clonotype is medium-sized (0.01 to 0.1%). The CDR3 DNA reads TGTGCCAGTAGTATAGATGCAGCACAAGAGACCCAGTACTTC. This gives the protein CASSIDAAQETQYF. The chain carries TRBV19 and TRBJ2-5, with unresolved D. The V end was cut by 0 bases, the J end by 2 bases, with 7 bases between. Germline CDR1 reads LNHDA; CDR2 reads SQIVND (reference sequence). This CDR3 has 14 residues.

CDR3 region: CASSRRGNDGYTF. CDR3 coding DNA: TGTGCCAGCAGCCGGCGGGGAAACGATGGCTACACCTTC. This chain joins TRBV5-4 and TRBJ1-2; D is unresolved. The CDR3 contains 13 residues. Germline CDR1 is SGHNT and CDR2 is YYREEE (reference sequence). With 4 bases removed from V and 6 bases from J, the gap between germline ends came to 13 bases.

The chain joins TRBV28 to TRBJ2-5; perhaps TRBD2 as D (5 bases). Trimming took off 6 bases at V and 5 bases at J, with 10 bases between the two ends. The CDR3 is 12 residues long. In germline, CDR1 is MDHEN, CDR2 SYDVKM. CDR3 loop: CASRIRRETQYF. In DNA, the CDR3 is TGTGCCAGCAGAATCCGGAGGGAGACCCAGTACTTC.

This clonotype was seen only a few times. The chain combines TRBV7-3 with TRBJ2-2; unclear D gene. This CDR3 is built from 12 residues. Trimming took 0 bases from V and 8 from J, leaving 4 bases between them. Germline CDR1 reads SGHTA; CDR2 reads FQGTGA. The DNA for the CDR3 is TGTGCCAGCAGCTTAACTTCAGGGGAGCTGTTTTTT. This codes for CASSLTSGELFF. The full variable domain, with the rest looked up from reference TRBV7-3 and TRBJ2-2, is GAGVSQTPSNKVTEKGKYVELRCDPISGHTALYWYRQSLGQGPEFLIYFQGTGAADDSGLPNDRFFAVRPEGSVSTLKIQRTERGDSAVYLCASSLTSGELFFGEGSRLTVL.

By its share, this clonotype is medium-sized. The chain links TRBV7-2 to TRBJ1-1; the D is unclear. The V end was cut by 1 base, the J end by 4 bases, with 10 bases between. This CDR3 comprises 14 residues. Germline loops: CDR1 SGHTA, CDR2 FQGNSA. CDR3: CASSLVTAGTEAFF. Here the CDR3 DNA reads TGTGCCAGCAGCTTAGTAACGGCGGGCACTGAAGCTTTCTTT.

The J gene is TRBJ2-1, the V gene TRBV5-8; either TRBD1 or TRBD2 may supply D (7 bases each). Germline CDR1 and CDR2: SGHTS and YDEGEE. The CDR3 totals 16 residues. V gave up 7 bases and J gave up 5 bases, with 22 bases separating them. The CDR3 loop reads CASETGTTSANNEQFF. CDR3 DNA sequence: TGTGCCAGCGAGACAGGGACCACTAGCGCTAACAATGAGCAGTTCTTC. Full variable domain (missing parts from reference TRBV5-8 and TRBJ2-1): EAGVTQSPTHLIKTRGQQATLRCSPISGHTSVYWYQQALGLGLQFLLWYDEGEERNRGNFPPRFSGRQFPNYSSELNVNALELEDSALYLCASETGTTSANNEQFFGPGTRLTVL.

This chain joins TRBV12-3 or TRBV12-4 and TRBJ2-1, with 8 bases matching TRBD1. The CDR3 contains 13 residues. After removal of 11 bases from V and 5 bases from J, the junction contained 8 bases not matched to a gene. Here the CDR3 DNA reads TGTGCCGACCAGGGGGCAAGGGACAATGAGCAGTTCTTC. This gives the protein CADQGARDNEQFF.

This clonotype showed up just a few times. The V gene is TRBV7-2, the J gene TRBJ2-3, with a tentative D call TRBD2 (5 bases). The germline V gene has CDR1 SGHTA and CDR2 FQGNSA. V lost 5 bases and J lost 2, with 20 bases in between. The CDR3 length is 17 residues. CDR3 amino acids: CASSPFNRGLFTDTQYF. CDR3 bases: TGTGCCAGCAGCCCGTTCAATCGGGGTCTGTTCACAGATACGCAGTATTTT.

The chain couples TRBV27 to TRBJ1-6; no definite D call. V lost 5 bases and J lost 8, with 10 bases in between. Germline assignment: CDR1 MNHEY and CDR2 SMNVEV (reference sequence). The CDR3 spans 13 residues. CDR3 DNA sequence: TGTGCCAGCAGTAACCGGGTATATTCACCCCTCCACTTT. Translating gives CASSNRVYSPLHF.

The V and J genes are TRBV20-1 and TRBJ2-3; no firm D call. This CDR3 is 10 amino acids long. Germline V gives CDR1 DFQATT, CDR2 SNEGSKA (reference sequence). V gave up 5 bases and J gave up 2 bases, with 2 bases separating them. The CDR3 reads CSAHTDTQYF. Here the CDR3 DNA reads TGCAGTGCTCACACAGATACGCAGTATTTT.

The chain carries TRBV2 and TRBJ2-5; 9 bases line up with TRBD2. Germline-derived CDR1 and CDR2 are SNHLY and FYNNEI. The CDR3 covers 15 residues. The V and J ends lost 1 base and 1 base, in that order; junction bases with no gene match: 1. This chain's CDR3 is CASSEGRGGQETQYF. CDR3 coding DNA: TGTGCCAGCAGTGAAGGGCGGGGGGGCCAAGAGACCCAGTACTTC.

Only a few counts were recorded for this clonotype. This chain joins TRBV5-4 and TRBJ2-5; 10 bases align to TRBD1. V lost 3 bases and J lost 3; bases outside the gene matches: 14. The V gene's germline CDR1 is SGHNT and CDR2 YYREEE (reference sequence). This CDR3 has 18 residues. The CDR3 DNA reads TGTGCCAGCAGCTACCCGGACAGGGGGACTACCACTAAAGAGACCCAGTACTTC. Its protein is CASSYPDRGTTTKETQYF.

This clonotype was recorded a few times. The J gene is TRBJ2-7, the V gene TRBV23-1; possible D gene TRBD1, 6 bases. TRBV23-1 is treated as an ORF (open reading frame) with a function not yet certain. Trimming removed 2 bases at V and 2 bases at J, with 19 bases between. The CDR3 totals 17 residues. The CDR3 DNA sequence: TGCGCCAGCAGTCAACCCCCAGGTTTCAGGGGTACCTACGAGCAGTACTTC. It yields the protein CASSQPPGFRGTYEQYF.

V gene TRBV27 combines with J gene TRBJ2-5; D gene uncertain. The CDR3 runs 15 residues. V dropped 6 bases and J dropped 3 bases, with 17 bases sitting between them. Germline CDR1 reads MNHEY; CDR2 reads SMNVEV (reference sequence). Written as DNA, the CDR3 is TGTGCCAGCAGACACACCAGAGGATGGGAAGAGACCCAGTACTTC. This sequence encodes CASRHTRGWEETQYF.

The V call is TRBV27, the J call TRBJ1-1; D possibly corresponds to TRBD1 (6 bases). The V gene lost 5 bases and the J gene lost 4 bases, with 17 bases spanning the gap. Germline V gives CDR1 MNHEY, CDR2 SMNVEV (reference sequence). The CDR3 runs 15 residues. The CDR3 DNA reads as TGTGCCAGCAGTCTCCGTGGGGGGGCGGTCACTGAAGCTTTCTTT. It is translated as CASSLRGGAVTEAFF.

V usage is TRBV10-3 and J usage is TRBJ2-5; 13 nucleotides align to TRBD2. This CDR3 spans 19 amino acids. Germline values: CDR1 ENHRY, CDR2 SYGVKD. The V segment lost 0 bases and the J segment 0 bases; nucleotides outside the gene matches: 7. Here the CDR3 reads CAISESRTSGRVYQETQYF. The DNA for the CDR3 is TGTGCCATCAGTGAGTCGAGAACTAGCGGGAGGGTGTACCAAGAGACCCAGTACTTC.

The chain employs TRBV29-1 and TRBJ2-5; D possibly corresponds to TRBD2 (6 bases). CDR3 length equals 12 residues. Germline V gene lookup returns CDR1 SQVTM and CDR2 ANQGSEA. Trimming pared 1 base from V and 4 bases from J, leaving 7 bases between. The CDR3 protein is CSVEVGGETQYF. CDR3 in DNA: TGCAGCGTTGAAGTGGGGGGAGAGACCCAGTACTTC. Filled out from reference TRBV29-1 and TRBJ2-5, the complete variable domain reads SAVISQKPSRDICQRGTSLTIQCQVDSQVTMMFWYRQQPGQSLTLIATANQGSEATYESGFVIDKFPISRPNLTFSTLTVSNMSPEDSSIYLCSVEVGGETQYFGPGTRLLVL.

This chain links TRBV2 with TRBJ2-1, with D hard to call. Germline assignment: CDR1 SNHLY and CDR2 FYNNEI. The CDR3 is 13 residues long. V was clipped by 7 bases and J by 3 bases, with 10 bases between them. The CDR3 DNA sequence: TGTGCCAGCAACGAAGAACTCTACAATGAGCAGTTCTTC. As protein: CASNEELYNEQFF.

This clonotype was observed a handful of times. The chain recombines TRBV5-1 with TRBJ2-2; D possibly corresponds to TRBD1 (6 bases). V lost 4 bases and J lost 3, with 19 bases in between. Per germline, CDR1 SGHRS and CDR2 YFSETQ. The CDR3 runs to 17 residues. The DNA for the CDR3 is TGCGCCAGCAGCCCCAGGGGCAGGGGAGAGGACACCGGGGAGCTGTTTTTT. The encoded protein is CASSPRGRGEDTGELFF. The full variable domain, rest sourced from reference TRBV5-1 and TRBJ2-2, is KAGVTQTPRYLIKTRGQQVTLSCSPISGHRSVSWYQQTPGQGLQFLFEYFSETQRNKGNFPGRFSGRQFSNSRSEMNVSTLELGDSALYLCASSPRGRGEDTGELFFGEGSRLTVL.

By sample fraction, this clonotype is medium-sized. The chain recombines TRBV6-2 or TRBV6-3 with TRBJ2-7; TRBD2 is a possible D gene (5 bases). V lost 5 bases and J 0 bases, leaving 14 bases between the germline ends. CDR1 and CDR2 from the germline V gene are MNHEY and SVGEGT. The CDR3 covers 15 residues. The CDR3 bases are TGTGCCAGCAGTCCCCCGGGATCTAGCTCCTACGAGCAGTACTTC. Translated, it gives CASSPPGSSSYEQYF.

V usage is TRBV20-1 and J usage is TRBJ1-4; D uncertain. The CDR3 consists of 13 residues. Per germline, CDR1 DFQATT and CDR2 SNEGSKA (reference sequence). V was pared by 3 bases and J by 0 bases, with 5 bases between. CDR3 region: CSASRPTNEKLFF. The CDR3 bases are TGCAGTGCTAGCAGGCCAACTAATGAAAAACTGTTTTTT.

In its sample, this clonotype was seen a few times. CDR3 residues: CASSPLFDPNTEAFF. The CDR3 DNA reads TGTGCCAGCAGCCCGTTGTTTGACCCGAACACTGAAGCTTTCTTT. The V call is TRBV7-6, the J call TRBJ1-1; the D is unclear. The length of the CDR3 is 15 residues. The V and J ends lost 5 bases and 1 base respectively, with 14 bases between them. Germline V gives CDR1 SGHVS, CDR2 FNYEAQ.

The rearrangement uses TRBV2 and TRBJ1-2; D is unclear. The CDR3 contains 13 residues. Trimming took off 6 bases at V and 6 bases at J, with 14 bases between the two ends. Germline lookup yields CDR1 SNHLY and CDR2 FYNNEI. The CDR3 here is CASRPRREDGYTF. CDR3 nucleotides: TGTGCCAGCAGACCTCGTCGGGAGGATGGCTACACCTTC. The variable domain in full, with the rest retrieved from reference TRBV2 and TRBJ1-2, is EPEVTQTPSHQVTQMGQEVILRCVPISNHLYFYWYRQILGQKVEFLVSFYNNEISEKSEIFDDQFSVERPDGSNFTLKIRSTKLEDSAMYFCASRPRREDGYTFGSGTRLTVV.

This chain links TRBV12-3 or TRBV12-4 with TRBJ1-5; 7 bases match TRBD1. The CDR3 totals 14 residues. The J segment lost 7 bases and the V segment lost 0 bases, leaving 3 bases of the junction unmatched. This chain's CDR3 is CASSLATGQQPQHF. The CDR3 nucleotides read TGTGCCAGCAGTTTAGCGACAGGGCAGCAGCCCCAGCATTTT.